This record looks at one T cell receptor (beta chain) sequence and its context. Its cognate antigen is unknown. A read error may account for a junction end that differs from germline. TCRB libraries came from RNA via three nested multiplex PCR rounds. TCRB-specific cDNA synthesis used around 0.5 ug of total RNA. These TCRB libraries lack any described unique molecular identifiers. TCRdb re-called the multiplex PCR reads through MiXCR, storing one row per CDR3 protein. Among 20,000 or so distinct CDR3 sequences listed, about two thirds were seen once. This specimen belongs to a study of tumor-infiltrating lymphocytes in glioblastoma multiforme. CDR3 length equals 17 residues. Germline CDR1 is MGHRA and CDR2 is YSYEKL. The study, taken as a whole, reports: Detected clone frequencies may not reflect cell counts, being RNA-based. TCR plus mutation findings rest on a single glioblastoma patient.

Source material: peripheral blood. J is TRBJ2-1 and V is TRBV4-1; TRBD1 aligns across 7 bases. This receptor was obtained from a male donor with glioblastoma. CDR3 sequence (DNA): TGCGCAAGCAGCCAGGACAGGTACCTCGTTTCCTACAATGAGCAGTTCTTC. It translates to CASSQDRYLVSYNEQFF.